This TCR beta chain was identified in a study of cytomegalovirus exposure and HLA in healthy donors. Study-level points and caveats: Segments of the TCR beta V type were, in most cases, productive about 90% or about 30% of the time in an earlier analysis.

Details on this clone: Its target is unknown.

PCR employed 60 Vbeta and 13 Jbeta primers. Source study methods: Counted up in a later analysis, unique TCR beta chains came to 60 million to 95 million, with some 9.9 million shared. The assay was immunoSEQ multiplex PCR, and TCRdb's table has in-frame clones only and misses some. The DNA gave D and trimming, while V, J and clone size come from that table. The sample lists over 130,000 clones, 70% seen once, with about 1.5% in the top ten. The sequenced material came from PBMCs. The source is a woman between 25 and 40 years old in good health and CMV-seronegative.

The CDR3 DNA is TGTGCAATAGGACAGGGGAACCAAGAGACCCAGTACTTC. It codes for CAIGQGNQETQYF. The chain employs TRBV10-3 and TRBJ2-5, with 9 nucleotides matching TRBD1. In germline, CDR1 is ENHRY, CDR2 SYGVKD. The CDR3 extends over 13 amino acids.